The clone carrying this TCR beta chain has a count of ten or more. The antigen is not known. This CDR3 spans 14 amino acids. The germline gives CDR1 SQVTM, CDR2 ANQGSEA. Trimming pared 7 bases from V and 3 bases from J, leaving 18 bases between. The entry originates in a study of early T cells in non-severe SARS-CoV-2 infection. At the level of the study: Chains were not paired, and sequencing was done on bulk RNA from unsorted whole blood. General observations from the study: The study's VDJdb matching favored anti-spike CD8 responses and missed private and CD4 specificities.

Individually, cDNA molecules had unique molecular identifiers attached to them. TCRdb analysed the 5' RACE reads with MiXCR anew, one entry per CDR3 protein. The table has more than 65,000 distinct CDR3 sequences, roughly an eighth seen once. The sequencing input was whole blood. This sequence was found in an adult who was a healthcare worker with PCR-confirmed SARS-CoV-2 infection or an uninfected control (not recorded which). The rearrangement uses TRBV29-1 and TRBJ2-5, with D possibly matching TRBD2 (6 bases). The DNA of the CDR3 is TGCAGCGCCGGGGGAAGCATAGCTAAAGAGACCCAGTACTTC. It is translated as CSAGGSIAKETQYF. Together with reference TRBV29-1 and TRBJ2-5, the CDR3 gives the full variable domain: SAVISQKPSRDICQRGTSLTIQCQVDSQVTMMFWYRQQPGQSLTLIATANQGSEATYESGFVIDKFPISRPNLTFSTLTVSNMSPEDSSIYLCSAGGSIAKETQYFGPGTRLLVL.